This TCR beta chain was observed in a study of T cells in Graves' hyperthyroidism and ophthalmopathy. For this clonotype: What it binds is unknown.

TCR beta CDR3 region amplification was performed from RNA transcripts. Primed by the HTBI set, a first-round RT-PCR was run on the TCR CDR3. TCRdb itself ran the multiplex PCR reads through MiXCR, one entry per CDR3 protein. This table holds 400,000 to 600,000 distinct CDR3 sequences, 20% found once. Whole-study results and caveats: The model forecast ophthalmopathy, anticipating it by a median roughly 6.3 months before onset. The majority of expanded thyroid clonotypes above 0.001 also appeared in blood.

The definition of stable Graves' hyperthyroidism was no ophthalmopathy progression within 18 months. Among the patients, aged 18 to 65, hyperthyroidism was newly diagnosed and had lasted under 2 months. Germline CDR1 is KGHSH and CDR2 is LQKENI. The ends were cut back, 0 bases at V and 0 bases at J, with 12 bases in the middle. The CDR3 is 16 residues long. This chain joins TRBV18 and TRBJ2-7; a weak D match, TRBD2 (6 bases). The sequence derives from a man aged 18 to 35 with Graves' hyperthyroidism. The sequencing sample was made of blood. The CDR3 reads CASSPPFSDYSYEQYF. The CDR3 bases are TGTGCCAGCTCACCACCCTTCTCGGACTACTCCTACGAGCAGTACTTC.